The 12 T cell receptor beta chains below were found in one sample sequenced in a study of blood T cell repertoires in COVID-19. The table came from immunoSEQ multiplex PCR; TCRdb's copy has only in-frame clones and leaves some out. The sample holds approximately 300,000 clones, about 85% seen once. Sequencing was carried out using PBMCs or T cells enriched from blood (not recorded which). These receptor sequences come from a woman aged 30 to 39 who had been exposed to COVID-19.

This clone was observed once. CDR3 nucleotides: TGTGCCAGCAGTGCCGGGACAAGAGGCTACACCTTC. It is translated as CASSAGTRGYTF. The rearrangement links TRBV25-1 to TRBJ1-2, with D maybe TRBD1 (6 bases). Germline loops: CDR1 MGHDK, CDR2 SYGVNS. The V end lost 4 bases, the J end lost 8 bases, and 11 bases lay between the germline ends. CDR3 size: 12 residues.

The chain is built from TRBV4-1 and TRBJ2-1; D gene ambiguous. Trimming pared 1 base from V and 0 bases from J, leaving 7 bases between. The CDR3 spans 15 residues. Germline CDR1 reads MGHRA; CDR2 reads YSYEKL. CDR3 DNA sequence: TGCGCCAGCAGCCAAGGAGGAAACTCCTACAATGAGCAGTTCTTC. Translated, it gives CASSQGGNSYNEQFF.

This clone was recorded only once. This chain connects TRBV30 to TRBJ2-5; a weak D match, TRBD1 (5 bases). Germline-derived CDR1 and CDR2 are GTSNPN and SVGIG (reference sequence). CDR3 length: 12 residues. Trimming shortened V by 4 bases and J by 5 bases, and 11 bases separated the two germline ends. The CDR3 sequence: CAWKGVGETQYF. The CDR3, as DNA: TGTGCCTGGAAAGGGGTTGGGGAGACCCAGTACTTC.

The chain joins TRBV4-1 to TRBJ2-2; 12 positions match TRBD2. Trimming cost V 6 bases and J 0 bases; bases outside gene matches: 5. Germline CDR1 MGHRA, CDR2 YSYEKL. The CDR3 covers 17 residues. The CDR3 reads CASRRGTSGSNTGELFF. CDR3 nucleotides: TGCGCCAGCAGGCGCGGGACTAGCGGGTCGAACACCGGGGAGCTGTTTTTT.

The table lists this clone with a few counts. CDR3 residues: CASSQDLSPQPQHF. In nucleotides, the CDR3 is TGTGCCAGCAGCCAAGATTTAAGCCCTCAGCCCCAGCATTTT. The chain has TRBV4-2 and TRBJ1-5; no clear D. From germline, CDR1 is LGHNA and CDR2 YNFKEQ. The CDR3 is 14 residues long. The germline V and J ends were trimmed by 0 bases and 6 bases, with 9 bases remaining between them.

The V call is TRBV10-3, the J call TRBJ1-2; 8 bases match TRBD1. The germline V gene encodes CDR1 ENHRY and CDR2 SYGVKD. Unmatched junction bases numbered 6, after V lost 9 bases and J lost 0 bases. CDR3 length equals 14 residues. CDR3 amino acids: CAITGGETNYGYTF. The DNA of the CDR3 is TGTGCCATAACAGGGGGTGAGACTAACTATGGCTACACCTTC.

The table lists this clone with many counts. The chain is built from TRBV14 and TRBJ1-6, with D unclear. Germline loops: CDR1 SGHDN, CDR2 FVKESK. V was pared by 2 bases and J by 4 bases, with 6 bases between. This CDR3 is built from 14 residues. CDR3 sequence: CASSQRGYNSPLHF. The CDR3 DNA reads as TGTGCCAGCAGCCAACGGGGATATAATTCACCCCTCCACTTT.

The chain carries TRBV7-9 and TRBJ2-5, with 12 bases that match TRBD1. The germline V gene has CDR1 SEHNR and CDR2 FQNEAQ (reference sequence). The V segment lost 2 bases and the J segment 4 bases; nucleotides outside the gene matches: 5. The CDR3 is made up of 16 amino acids. The CDR3 spells CASSLRGTGGIETQYF. Here the CDR3 DNA reads TGTGCCAGCAGCTTAAGGGGGACAGGGGGCATAGAGACCCAGTACTTC.

The gene calls are TRBV20-1 and TRBJ1-2; D unclear. CDR1 is DFQATT, CDR2 SNEGSKA, per germline (reference sequence). The CDR3 is 10 residues long. V lost 7 bases to trimming and J lost 6 bases, with 9 bases between them. CDR3 bases: TGCAGTGTGGCTGATAATGGCTACACCTTC. The encoded protein is CSVADNGYTF.

This clone was picked up a small number of times. V is TRBV28 and J is TRBJ1-1; D possibly corresponds to TRBD1 (5 bases). The CDR3 has 14 residues. CDR1 is MDHEN, CDR2 SYDVKM, per germline. Trimming left V 2 bases short and J 1 base short, with 8 bases between. The CDR3: CASSLLTENTEAFF. For the CDR3, the DNA is TGTGCCAGCAGTTTACTGACAGAGAACACTGAAGCTTTCTTT. The variable domain in full, with the rest retrieved from reference TRBV28 and TRBJ1-1, is DVKVTQSSRYLVKRTGEKVFLECVQDMDHENMFWYRQDPGLGLRLIYFSYDVKMKEKGDIPEGYSVSREKKERFSLILESASTNQTSMYLCASSLLTENTEAFFGQGTRLTVV.

This clone showed up just a few times. The V gene is TRBV9, the J gene TRBJ1-6; D is perhaps TRBD1 (5 bases). V lost 4 bases and J 2 bases, leaving 22 bases between the germline ends. Germline values: CDR1 SGDLS, CDR2 YYNGEE. CDR3 length: 19 amino acids. The CDR3: CASSPRGVRAGTYNSPLHF. Written as DNA, the CDR3 is TGTGCCAGCAGCCCCCGGGGTGTCAGGGCGGGGACCTATAATTCACCCCTCCACTTT. Using reference TRBV9 and TRBJ1-6 for the parts outside the CDR3, the full variable domain is DSGVTQTPKHLITATGQRVTLRCSPRSGDLSVYWYQQSLDQGLQFLIQYYNGEERAKGNILERFSAQQFPDLHSELNLSSLELGDSALYFCASSPRGVRAGTYNSPLHFGNGTRLTVT.

This clone occurred once. The chain couples TRBV24-1 to TRBJ2-3, with 10 bases lining up with TRBD1. Germline assignment: CDR1 KGHDR and CDR2 SFDVKD. V shed 5 bases, J shed 3 bases, and the junction held 4 bases outside the gene matches. CDR3 length: 15 amino acids. CDR3 in amino acids: CATSVDRGLTDTQYF. CDR3 DNA sequence: TGTGCCACCAGTGTAGACAGGGGGCTGACAGATACGCAGTATTTT.